These 30 T cell receptor beta chains came from one sample sequenced in a study of shared clonotypes between healthy human individuals (dated by TCRdb to the early 2020s). The protocol used for the library was the immunoSEQ multiplex PCR assay. TCRdb carries this immuneACCESS record with in-frame sequences only. Its versions omit some clonotypes, under half of them owing to an unresolved V gene in the studies checked, with the rest unexplained. This sample holds about 1.1 million clones; more than 75% were observed only once. 0.6% to 0.75% of the sample is in the top ten clones. The material sequenced was memory CD4+ T cells from PBMCs. The sample's cell subset or site label, decoded: CD45RA-negative fraction. These receptor sequences come from a man younger than 30 in good health. Some clones in this sample may be carry-over from other donors' samples.

The V call is TRBV5-5, the J call TRBJ2-7; 11 nucleotides line up with TRBD1. Germline V gives CDR1 SGHKS, CDR2 YYEKEE (reference sequence). V dropped 0 bases and J dropped 3; count of bases not matched to a gene: 5. The CDR3 consists of 16 residues. The CDR3 is CASSLAGQGAFYEQYF. CDR3 DNA: TGTGCCAGCAGCTTGGCCGGACAGGGGGCCTTCTACGAGCAGTACTTC.

The rearrangement uses TRBV9 and TRBJ1-4, with D possibly TRBD1 on 6 matching bases. The CDR3 is 14 residues long. The V and J ends lost 3 bases and 2 bases respectively, with 8 bases between them. Per germline, CDR1 SGDLS and CDR2 YYNGEE. This chain's CDR3 is CASSATGTNEKLFF. CDR3 bases: TGTGCCAGCAGCGCAACAGGGACTAATGAAAAACTGTTTTTT.

The chain uses TRBV6-1 and TRBJ1-5; D is perhaps TRBD1 (5 bases). V lost 5 bases, J lost 3 bases, and 14 bases lay in between. The CDR3 covers 15 residues. The germline gives CDR1 MNHNS, CDR2 SASEGT. The CDR3 DNA reads as TGTGCCAGCAGTCAGGGAGAGGCACCCAATCAGCCCCAGCATTTT. Its translation is CASSQGEAPNQPQHF.

This rearrangement joins TRBV7-9 to TRBJ2-1, with D perhaps TRBD2 (5 bases). The ends were cut back, 1 base at V and 6 bases at J, with 13 bases in the middle. The CDR3 totals 15 residues. Germline CDR1 reads SEHNR; CDR2 reads FQNEAQ (reference sequence). CDR3 residues: CASSLGTGWGNEQFF. DNA for the CDR3: TGTGCCAGCAGCTTAGGCACGGGGTGGGGCAATGAGCAGTTCTTC.

This clone has a single count. The rearrangement links TRBV9 to TRBJ2-5, with 7 bases lining up with TRBD1. V lost 3 bases and J lost 2; bases outside the gene matches: 4. This CDR3 has 14 residues. Per the germline V gene, CDR1 is SGDLS and CDR2 is YYNGEE. The CDR3 nucleotides are TGTGCCAGCAGCGCATGGACAGGACAAGAGACCCAGTACTTC. It encodes CASSAWTGQETQYF.

The CDR3 DNA sequence: TGCGCCAGCAGACAGGGCGCGGGTACCACAGATACGCAGTATTTT. Translated: CASRQGAGTTDTQYF. The chain combines TRBV5-1 with TRBJ2-3; possible D gene TRBD1, 6 bases. Trimming stripped 5 bases from V and 2 bases from J, with 15 bases between. The CDR3 totals 15 residues. CDR1 SGHRS and CDR2 YFSETQ come from the germline V gene.

This chain joins TRBV28 and TRBJ2-3, with TRBD2 matching 9 bases. The CDR3 contains 16 residues. The V segment lost 7 bases and the J segment 3 bases; nucleotides outside the gene matches: 11. CDR1 and CDR2 from the germline V gene are MDHEN and SYDVKM. The CDR3 sequence is CASNTHSGRRTDTQYF. CDR3 coding DNA: TGTGCCAGCAATACCCACAGCGGGAGGCGGACAGATACGCAGTATTTT.

The CDR3 coding sequence is TGCGCCAGCAGCCGGCTGGCAGGGATTGAGGACACTGAAGCTTTCTTT. Its protein is CASSRLAGIEDTEAFF. The chain employs TRBV5-1 and TRBJ1-1, with D possibly TRBD1 on 5 matching bases. The CDR3 runs to 16 residues. Trimming removed 4 bases from V and 3 bases from J, with 19 bases in between. Germline V gene sequence: CDR1 SGHRS, CDR2 YFSETQ.

The chain recombines TRBV6-1 with TRBJ1-3, with a tentative D call TRBD1 (6 bases). CDR3 length: 14 residues. V shed 2 bases and J shed 2 bases, with 7 bases lying between them. From germline, CDR1 is MNHNS and CDR2 SASEGT. CDR3 bases: TGTGCCAGCAGTGAATCAGGGGCTGGAAACACCATATATTTT. It codes for CASSESGAGNTIYF.

Concerning this clone: This is likely an artifact of a read error, given a far larger clone one base away. This chain uses TRBV30 with TRBJ1-5, with D possibly matching TRBD1 (6 bases). Deletions cut 0 bases from V and 5 bases from J, with 23 bases between. The CDR3 sequence is 18 residues long. Germline V gives CDR1 GTSNPN, CDR2 SVGIG (reference sequence). In DNA form, the CDR3 reads TGTGCCTGGAGTGTAACGGGAGGGGGTACGGCACCGTATCAGCCCCAGCATTTT. Translating gives CAWSVTGGGTAPYQPQHF.

J is TRBJ2-5 and V is TRBV2, with D unresolved. With 3 bases removed from V and 2 bases from J, the gap between germline ends came to 7 bases. The CDR3 extends over 13 amino acids. The germline gives CDR1 SNHLY, CDR2 FYNNEI. CDR3 loop: CASSDLGQETQYF. CDR3 coding DNA: TGTGCCAGCAGTGACTTGGGACAAGAGACCCAGTACTTC.

This chain joins TRBV2 and TRBJ1-2; the D is unclear. This CDR3 has 15 amino acids. Germline-derived CDR1 and CDR2 are SNHLY and FYNNEI. V dropped 2 bases and J dropped 8 bases, with 18 bases sitting between them. The CDR3 nucleotides are TGTGCCAGCAGTGAATTGAGTCAGGCAGCGGGGGGCTACACCTTC. Protein sequence: CASSELSQAAGGYTF.

About this clone: No conserved phenylalanine or tryptophan ends this CDR3, so it is likely a read error. No DNA is shown, since the ends of the CDR3 on it are uncertain; the CDR3 is the one TCRdb lists. This chain joins TRBV2 and TRBJ1-2. Germline assignment: CDR1 SNHLY and CDR2 FYNNEI. The CDR3 sequence runs 8 residues, both termini included. This CDR3 is CASSDRPL.

This clone was seen repeatedly, ten times or more. V is TRBV5-1 and J is TRBJ2-6; 8 positions agree with TRBD2. The CDR3 loop spans 17 amino acids. Germline V lookup: CDR1 SGHRS, CDR2 YFSETQ. The J segment lost 0 bases and the V segment lost 2 bases, leaving 4 bases of the junction unmatched. The CDR3 DNA is TGCGCCAGCAGCTTTAGCGGGGTAACCTCTGGGGCCAACGTCCTGACTTTC. Its translation: CASSFSGVTSGANVLTF.

This chain connects TRBV9 to TRBJ2-2, with 7 bases fitting TRBD1. Germline V lookup: CDR1 SGDLS, CDR2 YYNGEE. V dropped 7 bases and J dropped 4; count of bases not matched to a gene: 7. This CDR3 is built from 14 residues. CDR3 loop: CASGRQGVTGELFF. CDR3 coding DNA: TGTGCCAGCGGGCGGCAGGGGGTCACCGGGGAGCTGTTTTTT.

The rearrangement joins TRBV2 to TRBJ2-7; no clear D. The germline V and J ends were trimmed by 10 bases and 7 bases, with 11 bases remaining between them. The CDR3 totals 10 residues. The V gene's germline CDR1 is SNHLY and CDR2 FYNNEI. CDR3 nucleotide sequence: TGTGCCACCCGGTTAGGGGAGCAGTACTTC. It specifies CATRLGEQYF.

This clone was counted only a few times. The chain links TRBV7-8 to TRBJ2-1; tentatively, D is TRBD1 (5 bases). V was cut by 4 bases and J by 0 bases, with 13 bases left in between. Looked up from germline, CDR1 is SGHVS and CDR2 is FQNEAQ. CDR3 length equals 16 residues. The DNA for the CDR3 is TGTGCCAGCAGCTCACGTGGACAAAACTCCTACAATGAGCAGTTCTTC. It translates to CASSSRGQNSYNEQFF.

The sample holds one count of this clone. V is TRBV27 and J is TRBJ2-5; 10 bases map to TRBD2. This CDR3 is built from 15 residues. With 4 bases clipped from V and 10 bases from J, the junction kept 12 bases outside the gene matches. From germline, CDR1 is MNHEY and CDR2 SMNVEV (reference sequence). This chain's CDR3 is CASSSPTSGRTVQYF. The CDR3 nucleotides are TGTGCCAGCAGTTCCCCGACTAGCGGGCGGACGGTCCAGTACTTC.

This chain uses TRBV18 with TRBJ2-7; 10 nucleotides align to TRBD2. This CDR3 is built from 15 residues. Germline V CDR1 and CDR2: KGHSH, LQKENI. V dropped 6 bases and J dropped 2; count of bases not matched to a gene: 7. CDR3 in amino acids: CASSPGLADAYEQYF. CDR3 bases: TGTGCCAGCTCGCCCGGACTAGCGGACGCCTACGAGCAGTACTTC.

This chain links TRBV7-2 with TRBJ1-2, with 8 bases that match TRBD1. The CDR3 sequence is 16 residues long. Trimming cost V 1 base and J 2 bases; bases outside gene matches: 6. CDR1 and CDR2 from the germline V gene are SGHTA and FQGNSA. The CDR3 loop reads CASSLGGAGGNYGYTF. In DNA form, the CDR3 reads TGTGCCAGCAGCTTAGGTGGAGCAGGGGGCAACTATGGCTACACCTTC.

The chain combines TRBV6-1 with TRBJ2-2; 9 bases fit TRBD1. Trimming removed 2 bases from V and 4 bases from J; junction bases left unmatched: 8. Germline lookup yields CDR1 MNHNS and CDR2 SASEGT. There are 17 residues in the CDR3. CDR3 coding DNA: TGTGCCAGCAGTGAAATTGTCACAGGGGGCCGCACCGGGGAGCTGTTTTTT. This gives the protein CASSEIVTGGRTGELFF.

This chain joins TRBV27 and TRBJ1-5; unclear D gene. Germline V gene sequence: CDR1 MNHEY, CDR2 SMNVEV (reference sequence). The CDR3 runs to 17 residues. The ends were cut back, 2 bases at V and 1 base at J, with 15 bases in the middle. The CDR3 here is CASSLTPPRRSNQPQHF. DNA for the CDR3: TGTGCCAGCAGTTTAACTCCCCCGAGGCGCAGCAATCAGCCCCAGCATTTT.

This chain links TRBV5-4 with TRBJ2-1; no clear D. The CDR3 contains 14 residues. Per germline, CDR1 SGHNT and CDR2 YYREEE (reference sequence). The V end lost 4 bases, the J end lost 4 bases, and 12 bases lay between the germline ends. CDR3 nucleotides: TGTGCCAGCAGCCCCTCCCCGGATTACAATGAGCAGTTCTTC. Translated, it gives CASSPSPDYNEQFF.

V and J are TRBV19 and TRBJ2-7, with TRBD1 identical over 8 bases. Germline V gives CDR1 LNHDA, CDR2 SQIVND (reference sequence). The CDR3 has 14 amino acids. J lost 0 bases, V lost 3 bases, and 1 base had no gene match. The CDR3 loop is CASSIGTGSYEQYF. DNA for the CDR3: TGTGCCAGTAGTATCGGGACAGGCTCCTACGAGCAGTACTTC.

The rearrangement uses TRBV5-4 and TRBJ2-7; maybe TRBD2 (6 bases). The CDR3 length is 13 residues. The germline CDR1 and CDR2 sequences are SGHNT and YYREEE (reference sequence). Trimming stripped 4 bases from V and 4 bases from J, with 12 bases between. CDR3 sequence reads: CASSPWGGYEQYF. Here the CDR3 DNA reads TGTGCCAGCAGCCCTTGGGGAGGATACGAGCAGTACTTC.

J is TRBJ2-7 and V is TRBV21-1; the table calls TRBD1, which could not be checked here. TRBV21-1 is tagged as a pseudogene. The CDR3 has 15 amino acids. The CDR3 DNA is TGTGCCAGCAGCAAAAGGGGCAGGTCTTCCTACGAGCAGTACTTC. This gives the protein CASSKRGRSSYEQYF.

The chain recombines TRBV6-6 with TRBJ1-5; the D is unclear. CDR3 length equals 14 residues. The germline V and J ends were trimmed by 8 bases and 4 bases, with 15 bases remaining between them. The germline V gene encodes CDR1 MNHNY and CDR2 SVGAGI (reference sequence). The CDR3 sequence is CASSYEGGNQPQHF. CDR3 sequence (DNA): TGTGCCAGCTCTTACGAGGGTGGTAATCAGCCCCAGCATTTT.

CDR3 region: CASSEAGVGYTF. Here the CDR3 DNA reads TGTGCCAGCAGTGAAGCGGGGGTTGGCTACACCTTC. The V gene is TRBV6-1, the J gene TRBJ1-2; TRBD1 is a possible D gene (5 bases). Germline V gives CDR1 MNHNS, CDR2 SASEGT. This CDR3 contains 12 residues. With 0 bases removed from V and 7 bases from J, the gap between germline ends came to 6 bases.

The chain has TRBV2 and TRBJ1-1; D is possibly TRBD1 (5 bases). The CDR3 consists of 15 residues. V shed 5 bases and J shed 3 bases, with 16 bases lying between them. Looked up from germline, CDR1 is SNHLY and CDR2 is FYNNEI. The DNA for the CDR3 is TGTGCCAGCAGTTTCGAGGGGCCGAACTACACTGAAGCTTTCTTT. Its translation: CASSFEGPNYTEAFF.

This clone was seen only once. The J gene is TRBJ2-7, the V gene TRBV6-5; a possible D gene is TRBD2 (5 bases). CDR1 is MNHEY and CDR2 is SVGAGI in the germline V gene. The CDR3 is 15 residues long. The V gene lost 2 bases and the J gene lost 4 bases, with 15 bases spanning the gap. The CDR3 region has the DNA TGTGCCAGCAGTTACGCGGCGGGCCTCGGGTACGAGCAGTACTTC. This codes for CASSYAAGLGYEQYF.